This TCR beta chain was obtained from a study of blood T cell repertoires in COVID-19. TCRdb's copy holds only in-frame clones and misses some; the assay was immunoSEQ multiplex PCR. The data contain about 250,000 clones, about 85% of them singletons. With 0 bases removed from V and 3 bases from J, the gap between germline ends came to 12 bases. The V gene's germline CDR1 is SGDLS and CDR2 YYNGEE. The CDR3 has 15 amino acids. Sequencing was performed on PBMCs or T cells enriched from blood (not recorded which). This TCR derives from a woman in her fifties or sixties who had been exposed to COVID-19. The chain combines TRBV9 with TRBJ1-1; possibly TRBD1 for D (6 bases). CDR3 sequence: CASSVVSGGYTEAFF. The CDR3 DNA reads TGTGCCAGCAGCGTAGTGTCGGGGGGCTACACTGAAGCTTTCTTT.